These 21 T cell receptor beta chains were all obtained from the same sample, sequenced in a study of long-term antiretroviral therapy in people with HIV. The assay, immunoSEQ v3.0, was run at survey level. Repertoires were generated with immunoSEQ multiplex PCR, while TCRdb's copy carries only in-frame clones and drops some. The table includes approximately 28,000 clones, about 90% detected once. Material: unsorted PBMCs, obtained 2 years after starting antiretroviral therapy. All receptors derive from a man aged 45-65 years with HIV.

J is TRBJ1-3 and V is TRBV4-3; the D is unclear. The CDR3 has 18 residues. Trimming removed 3 bases from V and 2 bases from J, with 20 bases in between. CDR1 and CDR2 from the germline V gene are LGHNA and YSLEER. The CDR3: CASSHPWNHRLTGNTIYF. The CDR3 DNA sequence: TGCGCCAGCAGCCATCCTTGGAACCACAGACTGACTGGAAACACCATATATTTT.

CDR3 protein: CASSPSSSSVEQYF. In nucleotides, the CDR3 is TGTGCCAGCAGTCCATCTAGCTCCTCCGTCGAGCAGTACTTC. The chain employs TRBV6-6 and TRBJ2-7; tentatively, D is TRBD2 (5 bases). Germline assignment: CDR1 MNHNY and CDR2 SVGAGI (reference sequence). V was clipped by 5 bases and J by 6 bases, with 17 bases between them. The CDR3 is 14 amino acids.

V usage is TRBV12-5 and J usage is TRBJ2-7; D may match TRBD1 or TRBD2 (5 bases each). Trimming cost V 5 bases and J 4 bases, with 24 bases left between them. The V gene's germline CDR1 is LGHNT and CDR2 FRNRAP. The CDR3 runs 17 residues. The CDR3 sequence is CASGPPPRGPFNYEQYF. CDR3 in DNA: TGTGCTAGTGGTCCCCCGCCCCGGGGACCCTTTAATTACGAGCAGTACTTC.

This clone was observed a single time. This chain uses TRBV5-1 with TRBJ2-1; 8 bases line up with TRBD1. The CDR3 is made up of 17 amino acids. CDR1 is SGHRS and CDR2 is YFSETQ in the germline V gene. Trimming removed 4 bases from V and 6 bases from J; junction bases left unmatched: 15. CDR3 sequence reads: CASSPRAPGQVINEQFF. In DNA, the CDR3 is TGCGCCAGCAGCCCCAGGGCCCCGGGACAGGTGATCAATGAGCAGTTCTTC.

The chain employs TRBV18 and TRBJ2-3; a possible D gene is TRBD2 (7 bases). This CDR3 has 16 amino acids. V was shortened by 3 bases and J by 13 bases, with 26 bases between the two germline ends. Germline V CDR1 and CDR2: KGHSH, LQKENI. The CDR3 sequence is CASSPEAGGGQQVKYF. DNA of the CDR3: TGTGCCAGCTCACCCGAGGCTGGGGGGGGCCAGCAAGTTAAGTATTTT.

The J gene is TRBJ2-2, the V gene TRBV7-6; D unresolved. V dropped 2 bases and J dropped 4 bases, with 8 bases sitting between them. The CDR3 is made up of 14 amino acids. CDR1 SGHVS and CDR2 FNYEAQ come from the germline V gene. DNA for the CDR3: TGTGCCAGCAGCTTACCAGCCACCACCGGGGAGCTGTTTTTT. This gives the protein CASSLPATTGELFF.

The chain is built from TRBV4-1 and TRBJ1-1, with D uncertain. V shed 0 bases and J shed 7 bases, with 3 bases lying between them. The germline gives CDR1 MGHRA, CDR2 YSYEKL. CDR3 length: 11 amino acids. The CDR3 DNA reads as TGCGCCAGCAGCCAAGATAATGAAGCTTTCTTT. This translates into CASSQDNEAFF.

This clone is a singleton in its sample. The rearrangement links TRBV6-5 to TRBJ1-5, with D possibly TRBD1 on 5 matching bases. This CDR3 has 11 amino acids. The V and J ends lost 4 bases and 15 bases respectively, with 13 bases between them. Germline V CDR1 and CDR2: MNHEY, SVGAGI. CDR3 nucleotide sequence: TGTGCCAGCAGTTCGGGACCCACTACGCATTTT. It translates to CASSSGPTTHF.

The sample holds a few counts of this clone. The chain employs TRBV7-2 and TRBJ2-1; D may be TRBD1 (6 bases). The germline CDR1 and CDR2 sequences are SGHTA and FQGNSA. V was cut by 5 bases and J by 6 bases, with 11 bases left in between. The CDR3 is made up of 13 amino acids. CDR3 amino acids: CASSVRDTNEQFF. The CDR3, as DNA: TGTGCCAGCAGCGTCCGGGACACCAATGAGCAGTTCTTC.

This sequence joins TRBV5-1 and TRBJ1-2; no clear D gene. In germline, CDR1 is SGHRS, CDR2 YFSETQ. CDR3 size: 16 residues. Trimming shortened V by 3 bases and J by 1 base, and 16 bases separated the two germline ends. The CDR3 loop is CASSSGSHYYNYGYTF. DNA of the CDR3: TGCGCCAGCAGCTCTGGATCCCACTATTATAACTATGGCTACACCTTC.

V and J are TRBV28 and TRBJ2-1; D is undetermined. This CDR3 region has 12 residues. The V end was cut by 2 bases, the J end by 8 bases, with 7 bases between. From germline, CDR1 is MDHEN and CDR2 SYDVKM. The CDR3 DNA follows: TGTGCCAGCAGTTTACGGAGAGATGAGCAGTTCTTC. This encodes CASSLRRDEQFF. The complete variable domain, with remaining parts taken from reference TRBV28 and TRBJ2-1, reads DVKVTQSSRYLVKRTGEKVFLECVQDMDHENMFWYRQDPGLGLRLIYFSYDVKMKEKGDIPEGYSVSREKKERFSLILESASTNQTSMYLCASSLRRDEQFFGPGTRLTVL.

The chain employs TRBV10-2 and TRBJ2-7, with a possible D match to TRBD1 (5 bases). Trimming took 3 bases from V and 3 from J, leaving 12 bases between them. The germline V gene has CDR1 WSHSY and CDR2 SAAADI. CDR3 length equals 14 residues. The CDR3, as DNA: TGCGCCAGCAGTGAAACTACAGGTGGCTACGAGCAGTACTTC. This translates into CASSETTGGYEQYF.

V gene TRBV10-3 combines with J gene TRBJ2-2, with 10 bases identical to TRBD1. The ends lost 1 base at V and 5 bases at J; junction bases unmatched: 10. The CDR3 is 18 residues long. Per germline, CDR1 ENHRY and CDR2 SYGVKD. This CDR3 reads CAISELYYRDRGTGELFF. The CDR3 DNA sequence: TGTGCCATCAGTGAGTTATATTACCGGGACAGGGGTACCGGGGAGCTGTTTTTT.

The CDR3 DNA is TGTGCCTGGAGTGACGGTCTTGAAGCTTTCTTT. This translates into CAWSDGLEAFF. The V and J genes are TRBV30 and TRBJ1-1, with D unclear. V lost 1 base, J lost 7 bases, and 7 bases lay in between. CDR3 length: 11 amino acids. Germline loops: CDR1 GTSNPN, CDR2 SVGIG (reference sequence).

The chain recombines TRBV4-2 with TRBJ2-7; D is possibly TRBD1 (6 bases). The CDR3 is made up of 16 amino acids. Looked up from germline, CDR1 is LGHNA and CDR2 is YNFKEQ. V lost 4 bases to trimming and J lost 2 bases, with 18 bases between them. CDR3 bases: TGTGCCAGCAGCCCCTCGGCCGGGACACGAACCTACGAGCAGTACTTC. Translated: CASSPSAGTRTYEQYF.

This chain uses TRBV5-5 with TRBJ2-1; D may match TRBD1 or TRBD2 (6 bases each). CDR1 and CDR2 (germline): SGHKS, YYEKEE (reference sequence). The CDR3 consists of 12 residues. V was trimmed by 6 bases and J by 8 bases, leaving 12 bases between them. The CDR3 loop reads CASTPRGDEQFF. CDR3 in DNA: TGTGCCAGCACCCCGAGGGGGGATGAGCAGTTCTTC.

The chain combines TRBV27 with TRBJ2-1, with D perhaps matching TRBD2 (5 bases). Germline V lookup: CDR1 MNHEY, CDR2 SMNVEV (reference sequence). CDR3 length: 17 amino acids. With 5 bases removed from V and 6 bases from J, the gap between germline ends came to 23 bases. CDR3 sequence (DNA): TGTGCCAGCAGTCGTTATGGGCTAGCAGAGCCATCCAATGAGCAGTTCTTC. Its translation is CASSRYGLAEPSNEQFF.

The chain couples TRBV11-3 to TRBJ1-3; D gene unclear. The CDR3 is 13 amino acids. V was shortened by 3 bases and J by 2 bases, with 5 bases between the two germline ends. Germline V gene sequence: CDR1 SGHNT, CDR2 YENEEA. The CDR3 loop is CASSFRPGNTIYF. In nucleotides, the CDR3 is TGTGCCAGCAGCTTCAGACCTGGAAACACCATATATTTT.

The rearrangement uses TRBV11-3 and TRBJ2-5; D gene unclear. The CDR3 spans 13 residues. V gave up 0 bases and J gave up 0 bases, with 2 bases separating them. CDR1 is SGHNT and CDR2 is YENEEA in the germline V gene. As DNA, the CDR3 is TGTGCCAGCAGCTTAGAGAACCAAGAGACCCAGTACTTC. The encoded protein is CASSLENQETQYF.

This chain joins TRBV28 and TRBJ2-7; 10 bases match TRBD1. The CDR3 covers 12 residues. Germline CDR1 reads MDHEN; CDR2 reads SYDVKM. This CDR3 is CASSSRGTGAQV. In nucleotides, the CDR3 is TGTGCCAGCAGTTCCCGCGGGACAGGGGCCCAAGTC.

This sequence joins TRBV10-3 and TRBJ1-2, with 8 bases that match TRBD1. The CDR3 extends over 16 amino acids. Trimming took 1 base from V and 0 from J; bases not matched to a gene: 4. CDR1 and CDR2 from the germline V gene are ENHRY and SYGVKD. Here the CDR3 DNA reads TGTGCCATCAGTGAGTACGGGACAGGTTCTAACTATGGCTACACCTTC. This encodes CAISEYGTGSNYGYTF.